Each of the 2 T cell receptor beta chains below was sequenced from the same sample in a study of early T cells in non-severe SARS-CoV-2 infection. TCRdb reprocessed the 5' RACE reads with MiXCR, giving one entry per CDR3 protein. The table includes about 55,000 distinct CDR3 sequences, around 14% detected once. This specimen was whole blood, taken at baseline. Receptor source: an adult who was a healthcare worker with PCR-confirmed SARS-CoV-2 infection or an uninfected control (not recorded which).

The chain couples TRBV11-2 to TRBJ2-5; 8 positions agree with TRBD2. The CDR3 is 15 amino acids. Trimming at V came to 5 bases and at J to 0 bases, leaving 5 bases not matched to a gene. The germline V gene has CDR1 SGHAT and CDR2 FQNNGV. CDR3 nucleotide sequence: TGTGCCAGCAGCGTCCGGGGGGGATACCAAGAGACCCAGTACTTC. This encodes CASSVRGGYQETQYF. The whole variable domain, remainder taken from reference TRBV11-2 and TRBJ2-5, is EAGVAQSPRYKIIEKRQSVAFWCNPISGHATLYWYQQILGQGPKLLIQFQNNGVVDDSQLPKDRFSAERLKGVDSTLKIQPAKLEDSAVYLCASSVRGGYQETQYFGPGTRLLVL.

In its sample, this clonotype was seen many times. J is TRBJ2-2 and V is TRBV10-3; the D gene could be TRBD1 or TRBD2 (6 bases each). Trimming cost V 7 bases and J 5 bases, with 14 bases left between them. CDR1 ENHRY and CDR2 SYGVKD come from the germline V gene. The CDR3 consists of 14 residues. CDR3 protein: CAITGGSGTGELFF. CDR3 DNA sequence: TGTGCCATCACCGGGGGCAGCGGAACCGGGGAGCTGTTTTTT.